Below are 23 T cell receptor beta chains sequenced from a single sample in a study of CD8 T cells in ankylosing spondylitis (dated by TCRdb to about 2017). Here is what the overall study found, with its caveats: Blood from ankylosing spondylitis patients appeared to be characterized by a TCR beta motif composed of several highly homologous amino acid variants.

Their target antigens are unknown. To prepare the library, 5' RACE was applied. The instrument was an Illumina HiSeq 2500. Using fastp at Q25 and MiXCR, TCRdb reprocessed the public reads and kept productive beta chains. CDR3 protein sequences are deduplicated, and each keeps its most common genes and DNA. Here the sample has roughly 350,000 distinct CDR3 sequences; 7.5% to 9% occur a single time. Of the sample, roughly 15% falls within the top ten clones. Sequenced sample: blood, either unsorted or a sorted T cell fraction (not recorded which). Receptors were obtained from a male donor with ankylosing spondylitis.

The V call is TRBV12-3 or TRBV12-4, the J call TRBJ1-4; tentatively, D is TRBD1 (5 bases). The CDR3 is made up of 15 amino acids. Trimming removed 8 bases at V and 3 bases at J, with 16 bases between. The CDR3 DNA is TGTGCCAGCCGGCAGGGAACGTTGGCTAATGAAAAACTGTTTTTT. It specifies CASRQGTLANEKLFF.

This clonotype was seen only a few times. J is TRBJ1-1 and V is TRBV7-9, with TRBD1 as a possible D gene (6 bases). Per the germline V gene, CDR1 is SEHNR and CDR2 is FQNEAQ (reference sequence). CDR3 size: 14 residues. Trimming shortened V by 3 bases and J by 9 bases, and 17 bases separated the two germline ends. The CDR3 region has the DNA TGTGCCAGCAGCTTCTCCGGGACAATGGCGAAAGCTTTCTTT. As protein: CASSFSGTMAKAFF.

The J gene is TRBJ2-1, the V gene TRBV20-1; no clear D. The CDR3 contains 14 residues. Trimming removed 3 bases from V and 0 bases from J, with 9 bases in between. The germline V gene encodes CDR1 DFQATT and CDR2 SNEGSKA (reference sequence). CDR3 amino acids: CSASVDFSYNEQFF. The CDR3 nucleotides read TGCAGTGCTAGTGTAGACTTCTCCTACAATGAGCAGTTCTTC.

This clonotype was seen only a few times. The gene calls are TRBV6-1 and TRBJ1-1; D not certain. V was cut by 7 bases and J by 1 base, with 13 bases left in between. The length of the CDR3 is 14 residues. CDR1 and CDR2 from the germline V gene are MNHNS and SASEGT. For the CDR3, the DNA is TGTGCCAGCACTGAGAGGATCCGGAACACTGAAGCTTTCTTT. This encodes CASTERIRNTEAFF.

This clonotype was counted many times. V usage is TRBV12-3 or TRBV12-4 and J usage is TRBJ1-2; possibly TRBD1 for D (5 bases). V was clipped by 3 bases and J by 2 bases, with 7 bases between them. The CDR3 covers 13 residues. CDR3 sequence reads: CASSFRGNYGYTF. Here the CDR3 DNA reads TGTGCCAGCAGTTTTAGGGGAAACTATGGCTACACCTTC.

This clonotype was found a few times. This chain connects TRBV3-1 to TRBJ1-2, with D unclear. V lost 0 bases and J lost 4, with 15 bases in between. Germline CDR1 reads LGHDT; CDR2 reads YNNKEL (reference sequence). The CDR3 runs 16 residues. CDR3 nucleotides: TGTGCCAGCAGCCAAGATATAGGCAGAGGAGGCTATGGCTACACCTTC. The encoded protein is CASSQDIGRGGYGYTF. Together with reference TRBV3-1 and TRBJ1-2, the CDR3 gives the full variable domain: DTAVSQTPKYLVTQMGNDKSIKCEQNLGHDTMYWYKQDSKKFLKIMFSYNNKELIINETVPNRFSPKSPDKAHLNLHINSLELGDSAVYFCASSQDIGRGGYGYTFGSGTRLTVV.

This clonotype was detected only a few times. The CDR3 reads CASSLGRLYEQYF. CDR3 coding DNA: TGCGCCAGCAGCTTGGGACGACTCTACGAGCAGTACTTC. The rearrangement links TRBV5-1 to TRBJ2-7; D is unclear. The V gene's germline CDR1 is SGHRS and CDR2 YFSETQ. The CDR3 extends over 13 amino acids. V dropped 0 bases and J dropped 3 bases, with 7 bases sitting between them.

This chain connects TRBV3-1 to TRBJ1-2; D is unclear. There are 15 residues in the CDR3. V was clipped by 1 base and J by 3 bases, with 12 bases between them. In germline, CDR1 is LGHDT, CDR2 YNNKEL (reference sequence). The DNA for the CDR3 is TGTGCCAGCAGCCAAGTTCGTTTGGGTGACTATGGCTACACCTTC. Its protein is CASSQVRLGDYGYTF.

The V gene is TRBV20-1, the J gene TRBJ1-6; the D gene is possibly TRBD1 (5 bases). The length of the CDR3 is 15 residues. From germline, CDR1 is DFQATT and CDR2 SNEGSKA (reference sequence). V was clipped by 0 bases and J by 6 bases, with 12 bases between them. CDR3 DNA sequence: TGCAGTGCTAGAGATGGGGACCTAATTAATTCACCCCTCCACTTT. Its translation is CSARDGDLINSPLHF.

V is TRBV12-5 and J is TRBJ2-2; D unclear. Per germline, CDR1 LGHNT and CDR2 FRNRAP. This CDR3 is built from 13 residues. The V end was cut by 6 bases, the J end by 4 bases, with 9 bases between. The CDR3, as DNA: TGTGCTAGTGGCCCCATGTTCACCGGGGAGCTGTTTTTT. This encodes CASGPMFTGELFF.

This clonotype was observed a few times. The genes are TRBV18 and TRBJ2-1, with 8 bases identical to TRBD1. This CDR3 has 15 residues. The trim removed 1 base at V and 4 bases at J, leaving 3 bases unmatched. Germline V gene lookup returns CDR1 KGHSH and CDR2 LQKENI. This CDR3 reads CASSPLGTGYNEQFF. In DNA form, the CDR3 reads TGTGCCAGCTCACCACTGGGGACAGGTTACAATGAGCAGTTCTTC. Full variable domain (outside the CDR3, taken from reference TRBV18 and TRBJ2-1): NAGVMQNPRHLVRRRGQEARLRCSPMKGHSHVYWYRQLPEEGLKFMVYLQKENIIDESGMPKERFSAEFPKEGPSILRIQQVVRGDSAAYFCASSPLGTGYNEQFFGPGTRLTVL.

This clonotype was picked up a small number of times. This chain links TRBV28 with TRBJ2-7; D is undetermined. The V gene's germline CDR1 is MDHEN and CDR2 SYDVKM. There are 13 residues in the CDR3. V gave up 2 bases and J gave up 5 bases, with 10 bases separating them. CDR3 sequence: CASSLLGFHEQYF. In DNA form, the CDR3 reads TGTGCCAGCAGTTTACTGGGTTTCCACGAGCAGTACTTC.

This clonotype turned up a few times. V usage is TRBV6-1 and J usage is TRBJ2-5, with D maybe TRBD2 (6 bases). This CDR3 is built from 14 residues. Trimming took off 6 bases at V and 7 bases at J, with 18 bases between the two ends. CDR1 is MNHNS and CDR2 is SASEGT in the germline V gene. The CDR3: CASRGLGGIGTQYF. CDR3 nucleotide sequence: TGTGCCAGCAGGGGCCTTGGGGGGATAGGGACCCAGTACTTC.

This rearrangement joins TRBV29-1 to TRBJ1-6, with 9 bases matching TRBD1. Germline V gene lookup returns CDR1 SQVTM and CDR2 ANQGSEA. This CDR3 is 14 amino acids long. After removal of 7 bases from V and 3 bases from J, the junction contained 4 bases not matched to a gene. The CDR3 protein is CSARQGGYNSPLHF. For the CDR3, the DNA is TGCAGCGCCCGACAGGGGGGCTATAATTCACCCCTCCACTTT.

This clonotype came up many times. The chain employs TRBV9 and TRBJ2-4, with unresolved D. CDR3 size: 13 residues. The germline gives CDR1 SGDLS, CDR2 YYNGEE. V gave up 0 bases and J gave up 7 bases, with 8 bases separating them. The CDR3, as DNA: TGTGCCAGCAGCGTAGGAGGAGACAACATTCAGTACTTC. Residues: CASSVGGDNIQYF.

This chain uses TRBV20-1 with TRBJ2-1; tentatively, D is TRBD1 (6 bases). The germline gives CDR1 DFQATT, CDR2 SNEGSKA (reference sequence). The CDR3 spans 16 residues. The V and J ends lost 1 base and 1 base respectively, with 14 bases between them. The CDR3 here is CSARGGQRGSYNEQFF. The CDR3 DNA sequence: TGCAGTGCTAGAGGCGGACAGAGAGGGTCCTACAATGAGCAGTTCTTC.

This clonotype appeared a few times. The CDR3 here is CASSPDPRVSPLHF. CDR3 in DNA: TGTGCCAGCAGTCCTGACCCAAGGGTTTCACCCCTCCACTTT. This chain joins TRBV28 and TRBJ1-6; D unresolved. This CDR3 spans 14 amino acids. Trimming took off 5 bases at V and 9 bases at J, with 14 bases between the two ends. Germline lookup yields CDR1 MDHEN and CDR2 SYDVKM.

This clonotype showed up many times. The chain links TRBV28 to TRBJ2-7; the D is unclear. Trimming took off 6 bases at V and 5 bases at J, with 8 bases between the two ends. The germline gives CDR1 MDHEN, CDR2 SYDVKM. This CDR3 is 11 amino acids long. The CDR3, as DNA: TGTGCCAGCAGGATCCAGAACGAGCAGTACTTC. This codes for CASRIQNEQYF.

V and J are TRBV4-2 and TRBJ2-7, with TRBD1 matching over 9 bases. CDR1 LGHNA and CDR2 YNFKEQ come from the germline V gene. The V segment lost 1 base and the J segment 0 bases; nucleotides outside the gene matches: 4. The CDR3 extends over 16 amino acids. CDR3 nucleotide sequence: TGTGCCAGCAGCCAAGCCCGGACAGGGGACTCCTACGAGCAGTACTTC. It encodes CASSQARTGDSYEQYF.

This chain uses TRBV20-1 with TRBJ2-7; 15 bases fit TRBD2. Per germline, CDR1 DFQATT and CDR2 SNEGSKA (reference sequence). The CDR3 totals 17 residues. V was clipped by 0 bases and J by 1 base; unmatched bases: 4. The CDR3 sequence: CSARDAGLAGGSYEQYF. The CDR3 nucleotides read TGCAGTGCTAGAGATGCCGGACTAGCGGGAGGGTCCTACGAGCAGTACTTC.

This clonotype was detected ten times or more. CDR3 sequence (DNA): TGCAGCGTTCTATGGGGGGCGGCTGAAGCTTTCTTT. The encoded protein is CSVLWGAAEAFF. This chain connects TRBV29-1 to TRBJ1-1; D perhaps matches TRBD1 (6 bases). From germline, CDR1 is SQVTM and CDR2 ANQGSEA. The CDR3 is made up of 12 amino acids. Trimming pared 5 bases from V and 6 bases from J, leaving 13 bases between.

The chain links TRBV6-1 to TRBJ2-2; TRBD1 is a possible D gene (5 bases). The CDR3 is 15 amino acids. CDR1 and CDR2 from the germline V gene are MNHNS and SASEGT. V was cut by 3 bases and J by 5 bases, with 13 bases left in between. In DNA, the CDR3 is TGTGCCAGCAGTGAGTTGACCCCAGGGACCGGGGAGCTGTTTTTT. Translating it yields CASSELTPGTGELFF.

This CDR3 is CASSESPPGADSPLHF. CDR3 DNA: TGTGCCAGCAGTGAATCACCCCCCGGGGCAGATTCACCCCTCCACTTT. The genes are TRBV6-4 and TRBJ1-6; a weak D match, TRBD1 (5 bases). The CDR3 is 16 amino acids. V was clipped by 3 bases and J by 8 bases, with 17 bases between them. Germline V gives CDR1 MRHNA, CDR2 SNTAGT.